A single sample is the source of the 2 T cell receptor beta chains below, sequenced in a study of T cells in Graves' hyperthyroidism and ophthalmopathy. TCR beta CDR3 region amplification was performed from RNA transcripts. Initially, a first-round RT-PCR of the TCR CDR3 employed the HTBI primer set. MiXCR was run by TCRdb on the multiplex PCR reads, yielding one entry per CDR3 protein. This sample has 300,000 or so distinct CDR3 sequences, with about 15% found just once. The sample was blood. These TCRs come from a woman aged 60 to 75 with Graves' ophthalmopathy.

This clonotype was observed at least ten times. The chain links TRBV6-1 to TRBJ1-1; D perhaps matches TRBD1 (6 bases). V gave up 5 bases and J gave up 1 base, with 8 bases separating them. The germline CDR1 and CDR2 sequences are MNHNS and SASEGT. This CDR3 region has 13 residues. CDR3 DNA: TGTGCCAGCAGTTCAGGGGAGAACACTGAAGCTTTCTTT. It is translated as CASSSGENTEAFF.

This chain uses TRBV6-2 or TRBV6-3 with TRBJ1-5; D not resolved. This CDR3 spans 16 amino acids. V dropped 0 bases and J dropped 0 bases, with 9 bases sitting between them. Looked up from germline, CDR1 is MNHEY and CDR2 is SVGEGT. The CDR3 DNA sequence: TGTGCCAGCAGTTACTCAGGAGCTTTTAGCAATCAGCCCCAGCATTTT. It codes for CASSYSGAFSNQPQHF.